This TCR beta chain derives from a study of T-cell memory formation after mild COVID-19 (dated by TCRdb to about 2021). At the level of the whole study: Most TCR sequence clusters were specific to one of the two donors. In two donors, T-cell clones that expanded and contracted after mild COVID-19 were followed by sequencing TCRalpha and TCRbeta repertoires longitudinally. Two young, previously healthy adult volunteers made up the cohort, one male and one female. Results and caveats for the whole study, not just this receptor: From day 15 to 85, contracting clones showed balanced CD4/CD8 phenotypes, whereas a second wave of clones that expanded from day 15 to 37 leaned towards CD4+. Contracting CD4+ clones were located mainly in the CM and EM memory subsets, whereas CD8+ clones were found to be enriched in EMRA. SARS-CoV-2 specificity of the second-wave clones peaking on day 37 was not confirmed. Only a couple of mild cases were covered in the study, and larger cohorts including severe cases with pre-infection samples were considered necessary. Some responding clones were detected in pre-infection memory, suggesting pre-existing cross-reactive memory T cells joined the SARS-CoV-2 response.

The sequencer listed for this sample is Illumina NovaSeq 6000. cDNA libraries for TCRalpha and TCRbeta were prepared by 5'RACE using constant-segment primers, with sample barcodes and unique molecular identifiers added. RNA was extracted from every sample with Trizol reagent. Library amplification was performed in two PCR steps, and a second sample barcode and Illumina TruSeq adapters were introduced in the second step. Sequencing of the libraries was done on an Illumina NovaSeq, producing 2 x 150 bp paired-end reads. The source study handled its data this way. The reads were demultiplexed and collapsed into UMI-guided consensus sequences using migec v1.2.7. Using mixcr v2.1.11, UMI consensuses were aligned to TRA and TRB V and J templates and then assembled into clonotypes. A clonotype was counted as expanded or contracted only when both edgeR and NoisET called the clonotype significant, with the noise models trained on biological replicates. For edgeR calls, the thresholds were a false discovery rate-adjusted p below 0.01 and a log2 fold-change of 1. As an exploratory analysis of dynamics, max-normalized trajectories of the 1000 most abundant clonotypes were examined with PCA combined with hierarchical clustering. Each responding clone was given a CD4 or CD8 phenotype based on the CD4+ and CD8+ repertoires, which had been sequenced separately. The public reads were run again by TCRdb, first through fastp at Q25 and then through MiXCR, and only productive beta chains were kept. When rows share a CDR3 protein, they turn into one entry using the most common DNA and genes. The V and J calls here are based on TCRdb, not the publication. In this sample the table shows around 45,000 distinct CDR3 sequences, nearly 9.5% of which occur a single time. The leading ten clones occupy roughly 12% of the sample.

This clonotype has only a few counts. Which antigen it targets is not known. There are no base qualities to consult, and no much larger clone falls within one base. CDR1 and CDR2 are drawn from the germline V gene: SNHLY, FYNNEI. Reading from cysteine to phenylalanine, the CDR3 counts 13 amino acids. The sequence is cut down to CDR3 DNA, 39 bases in frame from base 1. V is pared back by 5 bases and J by 5 bases, with 12 bases lying between the germline termini. Ficoll-Paque density gradient centrifugation was the method used to isolate PBMCs. This sequence was found in an adult woman who had mild COVID-19 (a few samples of this study predate the infection). The sample titles of this study are shuffled in the database, so cell type and time point are left out; the donor was told from shared clones. The sequencing input was PBMCs or a T cell subset sorted from them (not recorded which). Rearrangement joined TRBV2 to TRBJ2-5; tentative D gene TRBD2, with 6 bases matching. CDR3 sequence: CASSRLEGETQYF. Here is the DNA: TGTGCCAGCAGTAGACTAGAGGGGGAGACCCAGTACTTC.